Following are 13 T cell receptor beta chains from one sample sequenced in a study of shared clonotypes between healthy human individuals. The data were produced by immunoSEQ multiplex PCR, yet TCRdb's version contains in-frame clones alone and is incomplete. The sample gives some 2,400,000 clones, 90% to 97% of which show up once; less than 0.15% is in the top ten. Sequences were obtained from naive CD4+ T cells sorted from blood. Subset defined: CD45RA+ positively selected. Receptors originate from a man in his late teens or twenties in good health.

The rearrangement links TRBV4-1 to TRBJ2-7; D is possibly TRBD1 (5 bases). V dropped 2 bases and J dropped 6 bases, with 17 bases sitting between them. Germline V gene data show CDR1 as MGHRA and CDR2 as YSYEKL. The CDR3 is made up of 15 amino acids. CDR3 bases: TGCGCCAGCAGCCAAACCTTCAGGGTGGGTGGCGAGCAGTACTTC. As protein: CASSQTFRVGGEQYF.

The V gene is TRBV9, the J gene TRBJ1-6, with TRBD1 matching over 9 bases. The CDR3 sequence is 16 residues long. The V gene's germline CDR1 is SGDLS and CDR2 YYNGEE. With V trimmed by 5 bases and J by 4 bases, 7 bases remained unmatched. DNA for the CDR3: TGTGCCAGCAGTTACCGGGACAGGGCGTATAATTCACCCCTCCACTTT. This translates into CASSYRDRAYNSPLHF.

The rearrangement links TRBV2 to TRBJ1-5; D not certain. Trimming cost V 8 bases and J 6 bases, with 20 bases left between them. This CDR3 region has 15 residues. The germline V gene encodes CDR1 SNHLY and CDR2 FYNNEI. The chain's CDR3 is CASRMFPAQVQPQHF. CDR3 nucleotides: TGTGCCAGCCGCATGTTCCCTGCGCAGGTTCAGCCCCAGCATTTT.

This chain connects TRBV30 to TRBJ1-2; unclear D gene. Germline V CDR1 and CDR2: GTSNPN, SVGIG (reference sequence). The CDR3 runs to 9 residues. The CDR3 protein is CAGDYGYTF. The DNA of the CDR3 is TGTGCTGGCGACTATGGCTACACCTTC.

This chain uses TRBV25-1 with TRBJ1-2; D remains ambiguous. The CDR3 is 15 residues long. V was pared by 4 bases and J by 8 bases, with 20 bases between. The germline V gene encodes CDR1 MGHDK and CDR2 SYGVNS. The CDR3 DNA is TGTGCCAGCAGTGGTCGGACCTACTCGGAAGGGGGCTACACCTTC. It codes for CASSGRTYSEGGYTF.

The CDR3 sequence is CASSVGQGSGRAGTDTQYF. CDR3 nucleotides: TGTGCCAGCAGCGTTGGACAGGGGAGCGGGAGGGCCGGGACAGATACGCAGTATTTT. The chain couples TRBV5-4 to TRBJ2-3; perhaps TRBD2 as D (10 bases). The CDR3 contains 19 residues. Germline-derived CDR1 and CDR2 are SGHNT and YYREEE (reference sequence). Trimming took off 4 bases at V and 3 bases at J, with 27 bases between the two ends.

The chain joins TRBV9 to TRBJ1-1, with D perhaps matching TRBD1 (5 bases). Trimming left V 2 bases short and J 8 bases short, with 13 bases between. The CDR3 totals 13 residues. Germline assignment: CDR1 SGDLS and CDR2 YYNGEE. CDR3 sequence: CASSVDGWTEAFF. CDR3 nucleotide sequence: TGTGCCAGCAGCGTGGATGGATGGACAGAAGCTTTCTTT.

Comments on this clone: Within the sample, other DNA sequences also encode this same CDR3. The rearrangement joins TRBV2 to TRBJ2-2; D is unclear. Trimming shortened V by 6 bases and J by 5 bases, and 7 bases separated the two germline ends. CDR1 is SNHLY and CDR2 is FYNNEI in the germline V gene. This CDR3 region has 12 residues. DNA of the CDR3: TGTGCCAGCAGAGAACAAACCGGGGAGCTGTTTTTT. This encodes CASREQTGELFF.

Regarding this clone: The same CDR3 can be traced to other DNA sequences in this sample. The chain combines TRBV6-5 with TRBJ1-2; 7 bases match TRBD1. Germline loops: CDR1 MNHEY, CDR2 SVGAGI. V lost 6 bases, J lost 4 bases, and 5 bases stayed unmatched. The CDR3 runs 13 residues. CDR3 protein: CASSRTGAYGYTF. DNA for the CDR3: TGTGCCAGCAGCCGAACAGGGGCCTATGGCTACACCTTC.

The V and J genes are TRBV5-6 and TRBJ1-5, with D tentatively TRBD1 (6 bases). CDR3 length: 14 residues. Germline loops: CDR1 SGHDT, CDR2 YYEEEE. V was trimmed by 3 bases and J by 3 bases, leaving 10 bases between them. The CDR3: CASSSTGLNQPQHF. The CDR3, as DNA: TGTGCCAGCAGCTCAACAGGGCTCAATCAGCCCCAGCATTTT.

This chain connects TRBV2 to TRBJ1-5; D is undetermined. The CDR3 is 15 amino acids. Trimming removed 6 bases at V and 0 bases at J, with 12 bases between. Germline loops: CDR1 SNHLY, CDR2 FYNNEI. This chain's CDR3 is CASSARRSSNQPQHF. The CDR3, as DNA: TGTGCCAGCAGCGCCAGGCGGTCTAGCAATCAGCCCCAGCATTTT. Combining the CDR3 with reference TRBV2 and TRBJ1-5 gives the whole variable domain EPEVTQTPSHQVTQMGQEVILRCVPISNHLYFYWYRQILGQKVEFLVSFYNNEISEKSEIFDDQFSVERPDGSNFTLKIRSTKLEDSAMYFCASSARRSSNQPQHFGDGTRLSIL.

This sequence joins TRBV6-5 and TRBJ1-4, with a possible D match to TRBD1 (6 bases). V dropped 6 bases and J dropped 8 bases, with 16 bases sitting between them. Germline V CDR1 and CDR2: MNHEY, SVGAGI. The CDR3 contains 14 residues. The CDR3 DNA reads TGTGCCAGCAGGGCAAGTGGGACAAGGGAAAAACTGTTTTTT. The encoded protein is CASRASGTREKLFF.

The rearrangement links TRBV2 to TRBJ1-3; TRBD1 agrees at 7 bases. This CDR3 is 17 amino acids long. V lost 6 bases, J lost 1 base, and 12 bases stayed unmatched. Germline V gives CDR1 SNHLY, CDR2 FYNNEI. The CDR3 bases are TGTGCCAGCAGCGAGACAGGGATCCTCGGGTCTGGAAACACCATATATTTT. Amino acid sequence: CASSETGILGSGNTIYF.